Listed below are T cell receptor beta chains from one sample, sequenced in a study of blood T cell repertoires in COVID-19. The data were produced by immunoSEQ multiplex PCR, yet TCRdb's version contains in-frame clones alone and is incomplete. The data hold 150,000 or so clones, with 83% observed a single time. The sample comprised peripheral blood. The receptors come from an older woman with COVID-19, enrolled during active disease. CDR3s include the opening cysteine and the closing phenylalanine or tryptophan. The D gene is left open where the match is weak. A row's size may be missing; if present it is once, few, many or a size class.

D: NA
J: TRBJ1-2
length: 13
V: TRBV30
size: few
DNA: TGTGCCCTAGGACAGAACCTTAACTATGGCTACACCTTC
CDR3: CALGQNLNYGYTF

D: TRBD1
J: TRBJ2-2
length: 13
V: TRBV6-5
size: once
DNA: TGTGCCAGCAAGAGGGGGCCCGCCGGGGAGCTGTTTTTT
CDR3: CASKRGPAGELFF

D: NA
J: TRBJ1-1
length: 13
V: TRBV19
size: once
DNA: TGTGCCAGTAGTATAGGACAAGACACTGAAGCTTTCTTT
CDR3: CASSIGQDTEAFF

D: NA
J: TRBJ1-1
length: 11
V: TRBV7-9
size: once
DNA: TGTGCCAGCAGTTACTCTACTGAAGCTTTCTTT
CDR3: CASSYSTEAFF

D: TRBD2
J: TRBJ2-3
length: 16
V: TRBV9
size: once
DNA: TGTGCCAGCAGCGTAGCTACGAGCGGGGTAGGAAATACGCAGTATTTT
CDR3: CASSVATSGVGNTQYF

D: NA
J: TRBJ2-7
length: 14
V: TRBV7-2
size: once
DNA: TGTGCCAGCAGCTTAGAGGGTAGCGGATACGAGCAGTACTTC
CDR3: CASSLEGSGYEQYF

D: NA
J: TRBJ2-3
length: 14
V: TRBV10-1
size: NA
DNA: TGCGCCAGCAGTGTTGGCGGGAGCACAGATACGCAGTATTTT
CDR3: CASSVGGSTDTQYF

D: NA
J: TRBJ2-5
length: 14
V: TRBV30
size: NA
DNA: TGTGCCTGGAGCGCAGGGGCTTTGGGAGAGACCCAGTACTTC
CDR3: CAWSAGALGETQYF

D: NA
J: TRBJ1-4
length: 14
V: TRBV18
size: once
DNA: TGTGCCAGCTCACCACTCCAGACTAATGAAAAACTGTTTTTT
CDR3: CASSPLQTNEKLFF

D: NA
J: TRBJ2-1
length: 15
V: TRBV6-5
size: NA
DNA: TGTGCCAGCAGCTCGGGGGTTTCCTCCTACAATGAGCAGTTCTTC
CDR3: CASSSGVSSYNEQFF

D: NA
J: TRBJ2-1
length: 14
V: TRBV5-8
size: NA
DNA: TGTGCCAGCAGCTTGCCAGGGTCCTACAATGAGCAGTTCTTC
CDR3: CASSLPGSYNEQFF

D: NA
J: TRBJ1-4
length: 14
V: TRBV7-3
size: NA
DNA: TGTGCCAGCAGCCCCGGACAGAGTAATGAAAAACTGTTTTTT
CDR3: CASSPGQSNEKLFF

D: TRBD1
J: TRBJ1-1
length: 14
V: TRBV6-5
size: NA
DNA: TGTGCCAGCAGTACAGGGACAGCCAACACTGAAGCTTTCTTT
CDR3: CASSTGTANTEAFF

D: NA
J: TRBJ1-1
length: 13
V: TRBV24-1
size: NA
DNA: TGTGCCACCAGTGATTTGCTAGGCATTGGAGCTTTCTTT
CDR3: CATSDLLGIGAFF

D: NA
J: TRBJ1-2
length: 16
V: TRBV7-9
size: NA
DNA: TGTGCCAGCAGCTCTACCCTCAGGGAGGAACGCTATGGCTACACCTTC
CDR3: CASSSTLREERYGYTF

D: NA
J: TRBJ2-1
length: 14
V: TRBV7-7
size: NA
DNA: TGTGCCAGCAGCTTAGGGAGCTCCTACAATGAGCAGTTCTTC
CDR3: CASSLGSSYNEQFF

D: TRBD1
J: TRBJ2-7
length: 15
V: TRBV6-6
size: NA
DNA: TGTGCCAGCAGTCTACCGACAGGGTCCTCCTACGAGCAGTACTTC
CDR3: CASSLPTGSSYEQYF

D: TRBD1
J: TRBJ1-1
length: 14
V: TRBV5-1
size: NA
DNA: TGCGCCAGCAGCCCCAGACAGGGGGACACTGAAGCTTTCTTT
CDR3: CASSPRQGDTEAFF

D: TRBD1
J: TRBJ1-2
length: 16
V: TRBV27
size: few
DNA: TGTGCTCCAATCCGGGACAGGGAGGGGATAGGCTATGGCTACACCTTC
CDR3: CAPIRDREGIGYGYTF

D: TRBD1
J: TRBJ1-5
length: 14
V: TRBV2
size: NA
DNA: TGTGCCAGCAAGAGACAGGGCGGCAATCAGCCCCAGCATTTT
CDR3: CASKRQGGNQPQHF

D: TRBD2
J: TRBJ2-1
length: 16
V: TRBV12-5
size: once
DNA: TGTGCTAGTGGTTTGGAACTAGCGTCCAAGATCAATGAGCAGTTCTTC
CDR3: CASGLELASKINEQFF

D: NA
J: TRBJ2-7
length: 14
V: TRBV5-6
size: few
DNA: TGTGCCAGCAGCCAGAGCGGTCCGACCTACGAGCAGTACTTC
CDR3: CASSQSGPTYEQYF

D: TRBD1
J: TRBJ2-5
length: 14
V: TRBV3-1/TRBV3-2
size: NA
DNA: TGTGCCAGCAGCCCATCAGGGGGCTCGAAGACCCAGTACTTC
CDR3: CASSPSGGSKTQYF

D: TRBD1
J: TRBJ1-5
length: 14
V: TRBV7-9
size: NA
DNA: TGTGCCAGCAGCTCGGGACAGGCGCATCTTCCCCAGCATTTT
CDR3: CASSSGQAHLPQHF

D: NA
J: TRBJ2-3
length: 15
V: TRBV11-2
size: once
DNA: TGTGCCAGCAGCTTAGACCGACAGGGCACAGATACGCAGTATTTT
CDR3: CASSLDRQGTDTQYF

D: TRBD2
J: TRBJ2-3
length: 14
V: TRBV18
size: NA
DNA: TGTGCCAGCTCATTGGCGGGAGGGCCAGATACGCAGTATTTT
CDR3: CASSLAGGPDTQYF

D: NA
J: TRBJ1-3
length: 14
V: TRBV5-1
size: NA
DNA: TGCGCCAGCAGCCTCGGGGGTCCTGGAAACACCATATATTTT
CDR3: CASSLGGPGNTIYF

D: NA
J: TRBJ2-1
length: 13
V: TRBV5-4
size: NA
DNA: TGTGCCAGCAGCCAAACAGCTTACAATGAGCAGTTCTTC
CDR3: CASSQTAYNEQFF

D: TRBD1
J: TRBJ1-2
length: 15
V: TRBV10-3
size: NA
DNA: TGTGCCATCAGGGTACAGGGGGCAGGACTCTATGGCTACACCTTC
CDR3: CAIRVQGAGLYGYTF

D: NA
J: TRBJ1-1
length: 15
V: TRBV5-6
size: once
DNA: TGTGCCAGCACCCTGTCCCCGACAGTGAACACTGAAGCTTTCTTT
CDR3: CASTLSPTVNTEAFF

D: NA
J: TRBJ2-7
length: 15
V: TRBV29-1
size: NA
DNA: NA
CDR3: CSVGSGTEPRGNRYF

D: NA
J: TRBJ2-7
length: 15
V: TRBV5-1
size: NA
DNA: TGCGCCAGCAGCCTCCCCGGACAGAACACCTACGAGCAGTACTTC
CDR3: CASSLPGQNTYEQYF

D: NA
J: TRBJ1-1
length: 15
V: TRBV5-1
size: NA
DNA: TGCGCCAGCAGCTTGGCCGGACGGCTGAGGGGGGAAGCTTTCTTT
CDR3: CASSLAGRLRGEAFF

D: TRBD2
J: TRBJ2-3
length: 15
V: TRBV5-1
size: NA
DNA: TGCGCCAGCAGCCAGAGACTAGCGGGCACAGATACGCAGTATTTT
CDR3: CASSQRLAGTDTQYF

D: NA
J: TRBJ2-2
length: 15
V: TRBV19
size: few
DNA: TGTGCCAGTATGGTCTCGACTTCCAAAACCGGGGAGCTGTTTTTT
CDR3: CASMVSTSKTGELFF

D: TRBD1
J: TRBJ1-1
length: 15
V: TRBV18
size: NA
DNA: TGTGCCAGCTCACCATACAGGGGGGGTAGCACTGAAGCTTTCTTT
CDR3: CASSPYRGGSTEAFF

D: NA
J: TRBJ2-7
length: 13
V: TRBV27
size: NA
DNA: TGTGCCAGCAGTTTCAGGGGTTTGGACGAGCAGTACTTC
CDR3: CASSFRGLDEQYF

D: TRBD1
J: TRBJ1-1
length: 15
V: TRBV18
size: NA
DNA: TGTGCCAGCTCACAAAGACAGGGGGTGGTGGCTGAAGCTTTCTTT
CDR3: CASSQRQGVVAEAFF

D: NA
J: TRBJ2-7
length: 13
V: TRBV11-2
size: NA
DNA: TGTGCCAGCAGCTTAGTACAGGTTCTCGAGCAGTACTTC
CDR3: CASSLVQVLEQYF

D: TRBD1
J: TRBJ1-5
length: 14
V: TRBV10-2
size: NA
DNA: TGCGCCACCCAACCAGGGGGAGGCAATCAGCCCCAGCATTTT
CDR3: CATQPGGGNQPQHF

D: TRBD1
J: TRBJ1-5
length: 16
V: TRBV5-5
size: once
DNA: TGTGCCAGCAGCTTGGTGGGGGGACAGAAGAATCAGCCCCAGCATTTT
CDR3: CASSLVGGQKNQPQHF

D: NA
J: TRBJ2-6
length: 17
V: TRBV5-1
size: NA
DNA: TGCGCCAGCAGCTTGGTTGGAGGGACCTCTGGGGCCAACGTCCTGACTTTC
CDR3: CASSLVGGTSGANVLTF

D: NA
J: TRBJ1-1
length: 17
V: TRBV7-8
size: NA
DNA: TGTGCCAGCAGCTTCAGGGTCAGGGAAACTCTGAACACTGAAGCTTTCTTT
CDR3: CASSFRVRETLNTEAFF

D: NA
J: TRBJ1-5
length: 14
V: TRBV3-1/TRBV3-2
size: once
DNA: TGTGCCAGCAGCCAGGGGAGGGGTCCCCAGCCCCAGCATTTT
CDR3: CASSQGRGPQPQHF

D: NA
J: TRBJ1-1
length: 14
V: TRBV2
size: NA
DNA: TGTGCTAGCGCGCTTTGGGGGAGGTCCACTGAAGCTTTCTTT
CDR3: CASALWGRSTEAFF

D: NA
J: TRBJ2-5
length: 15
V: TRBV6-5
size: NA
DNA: TGTGCCAGCAGTTACACCGGACTACTCCAAGAGACCCAGTACTTC
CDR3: CASSYTGLLQETQYF

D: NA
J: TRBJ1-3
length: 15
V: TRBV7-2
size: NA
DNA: TGTGCCAGCAGCTTAGGAGGGGGCTCTGGAAACACCATATATTTT
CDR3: CASSLGGGSGNTIYF

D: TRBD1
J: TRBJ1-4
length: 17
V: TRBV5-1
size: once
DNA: TGCGCCAGCAGCCGGGACAGGGATGTTACGACTAATGAAAAACTGTTTTTT
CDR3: CASSRDRDVTTNEKLFF

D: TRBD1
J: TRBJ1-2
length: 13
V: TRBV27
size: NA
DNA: TGTGCCTCACAACCCCGGGACAGGGGAGGCTACACCTTC
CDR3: CASQPRDRGGYTF

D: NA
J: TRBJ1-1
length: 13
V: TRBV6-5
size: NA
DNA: TGTGCCAGCACCAAGGGGTCGAACACTGAAGCTTTCTTT
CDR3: CASTKGSNTEAFF

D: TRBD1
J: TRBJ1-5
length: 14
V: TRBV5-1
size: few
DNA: TGCGCCAGCAGGCAGGGACAGAGCAATCAGCCCCAGCATTTT
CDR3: CASRQGQSNQPQHF

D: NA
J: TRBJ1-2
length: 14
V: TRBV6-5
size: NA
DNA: TGTGCCAGCACCTTTCGTTCAGCTAACTATGGCTACACCTTC
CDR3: CASTFRSANYGYTF

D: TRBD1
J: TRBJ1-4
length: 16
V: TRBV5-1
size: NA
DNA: TGCGCCAGCAGCTTGACAGGGGGCAGGACTAATGAAAAACTGTTTTTT
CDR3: CASSLTGGRTNEKLFF